These T cell receptor beta chains were read from a single sample in a study of regulatory T cells in long-lasting Graves disease. TCRdb re-analysed the multiplex PCR reads in MiXCR, keeping a single row per CDR3 protein. The sample shows roughly 320,000 distinct CDR3 sequences, 16% of them seen only once. These same data were also listed under a study on T cells in Graves' hyperthyroidism and ophthalmopathy.

Sequenced here: peripheral blood mononuclear cells (PBMCs), sampled at new diagnosis, from a patient treated with antithyroid drugs. Every receptor here comes from a man aged 35-49 years with Graves disease. The CDR3 runs from the conserved cysteine through the conserved F or W.

V: TRBV11-1; J: TRBJ2-1; CDR3: CASSRGMDYNEQFF
V: TRBV20-1; J: TRBJ1-6; CDR3: CSATRLSGGSPLHF
V: TRBV27; J: TRBJ2-5; CDR3: CASRLAGGAETQYF
V: TRBV3-1; J: TRBJ2-1; CDR3: CASSLWTANEQFF
V: TRBV27; J: TRBJ1-6; CDR3: CASRFRGNSPLHF
V: TRBV6-1; J: TRBJ2-3; CDR3: CASSNRDSTDTQYF
V: TRBV5-1; J: TRBJ1-4; CDR3: CASSSPLGPAGEKLFF
V: TRBV6-2/TRBV6-3; J: TRBJ2-1; CDR3: CASSTDRGGKAFF
V: TRBV14; J: TRBJ1-2; CDR3: CASSLHGYTF
V: TRBV12-3/TRBV12-4; J: TRBJ2-7; CDR3: CASSPFERGSPSSYEQYF
V: TRBV10-3; J: TRBJ2-7; CDR3: CAISEQVLSGGPYEQYF
V: TRBV28; J: TRBJ2-2; CDR3: CASRLAGTTNTGELFF
V: TRBV25-1; J: TRBJ1-5; CDR3: CASSDGRQPQHF
V: TRBV5-8; J: TRBJ2-5; CDR3: CASSYQHEGETQYF
V: TRBV20-1; J: TRBJ1-2; CDR3: CSARDLGRGYGYTF
V: TRBV5-5; J: TRBJ1-2; CDR3: CASSPKGSYGYTF
V: TRBV28; J: TRBJ2-7; CDR3: CATRGLAYEQYF
V: TRBV5-1; J: TRBJ1-6; CDR3: CASTDSYNSPLHF
V: TRBV20-1; J: -; CDR3: CSAGGGTSGSDTQHF
V: TRBV5-5; J: TRBJ2-7; CDR3: CASRLEVALSYEQYF
V: TRBV9; J: TRBJ2-2; CDR3: CASSPPLRLAGVNTGELFF
V: TRBV18; J: TRBJ2-2; CDR3: CASSPTVAGTLFTGELFF
V: TRBV20-1; J: TRBJ1-2; CDR3: CSAGSGTTRGYTF
V: TRBV27; J: TRBJ2-3; CDR3: CASSPLLQGARTDTQYF
V: TRBV5-6; J: TRBJ1-2; CDR3: CASSTARGVDYGYTF
V: TRBV4-1; J: TRBJ2-5; CDR3: CASSQEMIFRETQYF
V: TRBV2; J: TRBJ2-1; CDR3: CASSVQPGVYNEQFF
V: TRBV24-1; J: TRBJ2-1; CDR3: CATSAPANEQFF
V: TRBV12-3/TRBV12-4; J: TRBJ1-1; CDR3: CASRSSGTVNTEAFF
V: TRBV7-2; J: TRBJ2-3; CDR3: CASSLGSSAREDTQYF
V: TRBV5-1; J: TRBJ2-5; CDR3: CASSRNGLAGGETQYF
V: TRBV7-2; J: TRBJ1-1; CDR3: CASSLAGGPDTEAFF
V: TRBV30; J: TRBJ1-5; CDR3: CAWRGSGGLQPQHF
V: TRBV19; J: TRBJ2-7; CDR3: CASSIIAGGYEQYF
V: TRBV6-2/TRBV6-3; J: TRBJ2-1; CDR3: CASSPSGGPLQQFF
V: TRBV6-5; J: -; CDR3: CASSYSISSGRFHEQFF
V: TRBV2; J: TRBJ2-7; CDR3: CASAVEQGAHEQYF
V: TRBV12-3/TRBV12-4; J: TRBJ1-4; CDR3: CASSFGDRLANEKLFF
V: TRBV27; J: TRBJ1-2; CDR3: CASSLRSGNYGYTF
V: TRBV6-2/TRBV6-3; J: TRBJ2-7; CDR3: CASSYSRVSYEQYF
V: TRBV3-1; J: TRBJ2-7; CDR3: CASSQVSYEQYF
V: TRBV3-1; J: TRBJ2-1; CDR3: CASSQVIVAGGLDEQFF